Here is one T cell receptor beta chain with its context. V trimming: 4 bases; J trimming: 6 bases; junction bases outside the gene matches: 8. There are 14 residues in the CDR3. Germline lookup yields CDR1 LGHDT and CDR2 YNNKEL (reference sequence). Repertoires were generated with immunoSEQ multiplex PCR, while TCRdb's copy carries only in-frame clones and drops some. The sample yields around 170,000 clones, roughly 90% seen once. This sample was taken from a study of control samples from healthy donors and cancer patients. The chain is built from TRBV3-1 (or the pseudogene TRBV3-2) and TRBJ1-2; 7 bases are shared with TRBD1. The receptor was derived from a woman in her 50s in good health. The sequencing sample was made of blood. CDR3 bases: TGTGCCAGCAGCCCTGGACAGGCCTGGGATGGCTACACCTTC. This translates into CASSPGQAWDGYTF.